The rows below give T cell receptor beta chains drawn from one sample of a study of blood T cell repertoires in COVID-19. Sequencing used immunoSEQ multiplex PCR; TCRdb keeps in-frame clones, though not all of them. The profile shows 45,000 to 55,000 clones, roughly 84% of them singletons. The sample was peripheral blood. The receptor source for this set is a man over 45 with active COVID-19. CDR3s include the opening cysteine and the closing phenylalanine or tryptophan. The D gene is left open where the match is weak. Where a row states a size, it is once, few, many or the class of an expanded clone; other rows omit it.

v_call	j_call	clone_size	d_call	cdr3_aa	cdr3_nt
TRBV2	TRBJ2-7	NA	TRBD1	CASSDGGEGQGYEQYF	TGTGCCAGCAGTGACGGCGGGGAGGGACAGGGGTACGAGCAGTACTTC
TRBV6-6	TRBJ1-5	NA	NA	CASSPEPQHF	TGTGCCAGCAGTCCTGAGCCCCAGCATTTT
TRBV7-3	TRBJ2-1	few	TRBD1	CASSPQGANEQFF	TGTGCCAGCAGCCCGCAGGGGGCGAATGAGCAGTTCTTC
TRBV19	TRBJ2-7	NA	NA	CASRQQGYEQYF	TGTGCCAGTAGACAACAGGGTTACGAGCAGTACTTC
TRBV18	TRBJ2-7	NA	TRBD1	CASSPTGVYEQYF	TGTGCCAGCTCACCAACAGGGGTCTACGAGCAGTACTTC
TRBV11-2	TRBJ2-3	NA	TRBD2	CASSRLGEGVRDTQYF	TGTGCCAGCAGCCGCCTAGGGGAGGGCGTACGAGATACGCAGTATTTT
TRBV5-5	TRBJ2-5	NA	TRBD2	CASSLDTSAQETQYF	TGTGCCAGCAGCTTGGATACTAGCGCCCAAGAGACCCAGTACTTC
TRBV2	TRBJ2-7	NA	NA	CASSELRRGPLKEQYF	TGTGCCAGCAGTGAATTGCGGCGGGGGCCTTTGAAGGAGCAGTACTTC
TRBV28	TRBJ2-3	NA	NA	CASRTSEGGRGDTQYF	TGTGCCAGCAGGACTAGTGAAGGGGGCAGGGGAGATACGCAGTATTTT
TRBV27	TRBJ2-3	few	TRBD1	CASSENRDSQYF	TGTGCCAGCAGCGAGAACCGGGACAGTCAGTATTTT
TRBV28	TRBJ2-2	NA	NA	CASIGSLNTGELFF	TGTGCCAGCATCGGGTCGTTGAACACCGGGGAGCTGTTTTTT
TRBV15	TRBJ1-4	NA	NA	CATSRGSRGAVEKLFF	TGTGCCACCAGCAGAGGTTCGCGGGGGGCGGTCGAAAAACTGTTTTTT
TRBV6-5	TRBJ2-3	NA	TRBD1	CASSSDRGLYTDTQYF	TGTGCCAGCAGTTCCGACAGGGGTCTTTACACAGATACGCAGTATTTT
TRBV2	TRBJ1-6	NA	NA	CASSAGGIGNSPLHF	TGTGCCAGCAGTGCCGGGGGGATAGGGAATTCACCCCTCCACTTT
TRBV11-3	TRBJ2-2	once	TRBD2	CASSPVTAGVSGELFF	TGTGCCAGCAGCCCCGTAACTGCGGGAGTCTCCGGGGAGCTGTTTTTT
TRBV28	TRBJ2-7	NA	TRBD1	CASSPSGTGGEMVQYF	TGTGCCAGCAGTCCTTCCGGGACAGGGGGGGAAATGGTGCAGTACTTC
TRBV5-5	TRBJ2-1	NA	TRBD1	CASSSPTGGAGDEQFF	TGTGCCAGCAGCTCCCCGACAGGGGGCGCCGGCGATGAGCAGTTCTTC
TRBV15	TRBJ1-1	NA	TRBD1	CATSRDTGGTEAFF	TGTGCCACCAGCAGGGATACAGGGGGCACTGAAGCTTTCTTT
TRBV7-3	TRBJ1-6	NA	TRBD1	CASSPGVGTGVSPLHF	TGTGCCAGCAGCCCAGGGGTAGGGACAGGTGTTTCACCCCTCCACTTT
TRBV2	TRBJ2-5	NA	NA	CASSESRTTQETQYF	TGTGCCAGCAGTGAGTCTAGGACTACCCAAGAGACCCAGTACTTC
TRBV6-1	TRBJ2-1	NA	TRBD2	CASSDGTSGRTYNEQFF	TGTGCCAGCAGTGACGGGACTAGCGGGAGGACCTACAATGAGCAGTTCTTC
TRBV28	TRBJ2-7	NA	TRBD1	CASSGIRDSGFYEQYF	TGTGCCAGCAGTGGGATCCGGGACAGCGGTTTCTACGAGCAGTACTTC
TRBV7-3	TRBJ1-5	NA	NA	CASSAAGQPQHF	TGTGCCAGCAGCGCAGCGGGACAGCCCCAGCATTTT
TRBV5-8	TRBJ2-1	NA	TRBD2	CASRTSGGYSLYNEQFF	TGTGCCAGCCGGACTAGCGGGGGGTACAGCCTTTACAATGAGCAGTTCTTC
TRBV5-1	TRBJ2-3	NA	NA	CASSLEYQGTDTQYF	TGCGCCAGCAGCTTGGAGTATCAGGGAACAGATACGCAGTATTTT
TRBV6-5	TRBJ1-2	once	TRBD1	CASSYGQGQHGYTF	TGTGCCAGCAGTTACGGACAGGGGCAACATGGCTACACCTTC
TRBV3-1/TRBV3-2	TRBJ1-2	NA	TRBD1	CASSQGTGHLYGYTF	TGTGCCAGCAGCCAAGGGACAGGGCACTTATATGGCTACACCTTC